This is a list of T cell receptor beta chains from one sample in a study of T cell responses to AZD1222 COVID-19 vaccine. Sequencing used immunoSEQ multiplex PCR; TCRdb keeps in-frame clones, though not all of them. The table lists 80,000 or so clones, roughly 87% of them singletons. The sample was peripheral blood, taken on day 0 of AZD1222 vaccination. The source is an adult in good health. CDR3s leave out the opening cysteine and the closing phenylalanine or tryptophan.

TRBJ1-4,TRBV19,ASSRATNEKLF
TRBJ1-1,TRBV27,ASSLGTEAF
TRBJ2-5,TRBV18,ASSPSRVRQETQY
TRBJ1-1,TRBV6-5,ASASAGPLTEAF
TRBJ2-1,TRBV5-6,ASSFKGSGNNEQF
TRBJ2-7,TRBV6-6,ASSSGNYEQY
TRBJ1-5,TRBV2,ASSVSGISNQPQH
TRBJ1-2,TRBV5-4,ASSRGSSGQEGYT
TRBJ2-2,TRBV5-5,ASSPSPGTGTTGELF
TRBJ1-1,TRBV5-6,ASSGTGTGRTEAF
TRBJ2-1,TRBV14,ASSQARGYNEQF
TRBJ2-1,TRBV3-1/TRBV3-2,ASSQTGPLKQF
TRBJ1-4,TRBV18,ASSPVSGTVEKLF
TRBJ1-5,TRBV12-3/TRBV12-4,ASSLERDQPQH
TRBJ2-1,TRBV19,ASRIRGNEQF
TRBJ1-1,TRBV2,ASSMGHLNTEAF
TRBJ2-7,TRBV7-2,ASSLSQGSIYYEQY
TRBJ1-1,TRBV5-1,ASSLDRTMNTEAF
TRBJ2-1,TRBV5-1,ASSMIAGGNEQF
TRBJ2-1,TRBV3-1/TRBV3-2,ASSQNRRGEQF
TRBJ1-2,TRBV7-9,ASSLAGSYGYT
TRBJ2-5,TRBV7-3,ASSPGGAVGETQY